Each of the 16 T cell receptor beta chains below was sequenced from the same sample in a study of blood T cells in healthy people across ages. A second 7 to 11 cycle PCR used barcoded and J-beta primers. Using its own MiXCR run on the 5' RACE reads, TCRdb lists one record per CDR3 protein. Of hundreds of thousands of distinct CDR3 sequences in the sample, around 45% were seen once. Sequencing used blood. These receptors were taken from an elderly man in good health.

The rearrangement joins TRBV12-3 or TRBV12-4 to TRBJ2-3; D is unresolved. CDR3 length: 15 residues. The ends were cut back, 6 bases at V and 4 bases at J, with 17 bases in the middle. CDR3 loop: CASSPHRARADTQYF. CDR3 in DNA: TGTGCCAGCAGCCCCCACAGAGCCCGCGCAGATACGCAGTATTTT.

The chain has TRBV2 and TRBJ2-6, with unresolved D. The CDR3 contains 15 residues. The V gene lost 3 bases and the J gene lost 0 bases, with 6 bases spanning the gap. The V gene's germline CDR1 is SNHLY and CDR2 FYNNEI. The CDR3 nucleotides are TGTGCCAGCAGTGAGGAAAACTCTGGGGCCAACGTCCTGACTTTC. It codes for CASSEENSGANVLTF.

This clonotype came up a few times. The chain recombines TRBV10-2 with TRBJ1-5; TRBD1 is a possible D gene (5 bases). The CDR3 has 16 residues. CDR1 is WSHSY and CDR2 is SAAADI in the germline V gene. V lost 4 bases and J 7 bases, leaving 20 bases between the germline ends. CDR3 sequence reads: CASSALDTGFRQPQHF. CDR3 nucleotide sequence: TGCGCCAGCAGTGCCCTGGACACCGGATTCCGGCAGCCCCAGCATTTT.

The CDR3 coding sequence is TGTGCCATCAGTGAGTCGAGTTCTGACAGGGAGACCCAGTACTTC. Translating it yields CAISESSSDRETQYF. V gene TRBV10-3 combines with J gene TRBJ2-5, with D tentatively TRBD1 (6 bases). The CDR3 is made up of 15 amino acids. V was clipped by 0 bases and J by 5 bases, with 13 bases between them. The V gene's germline CDR1 is ENHRY and CDR2 SYGVKD.

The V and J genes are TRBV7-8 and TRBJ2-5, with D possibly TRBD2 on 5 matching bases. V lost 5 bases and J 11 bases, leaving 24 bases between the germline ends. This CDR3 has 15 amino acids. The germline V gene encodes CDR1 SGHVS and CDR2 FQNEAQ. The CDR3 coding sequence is TGTGCCAGCAGCCAATACGGGGAAAGCTACAATGAGCAGTACTTC. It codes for CASSQYGESYNEQYF.

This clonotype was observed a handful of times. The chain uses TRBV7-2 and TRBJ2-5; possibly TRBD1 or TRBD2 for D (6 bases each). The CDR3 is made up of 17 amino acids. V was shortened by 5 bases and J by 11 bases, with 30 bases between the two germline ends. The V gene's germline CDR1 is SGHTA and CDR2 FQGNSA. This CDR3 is CASSLSGGRAIHYEQYF. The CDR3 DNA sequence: TGTGCCAGCAGCCTGTCCGGGGGCCGTGCTATACACTATGAGCAGTACTTC.

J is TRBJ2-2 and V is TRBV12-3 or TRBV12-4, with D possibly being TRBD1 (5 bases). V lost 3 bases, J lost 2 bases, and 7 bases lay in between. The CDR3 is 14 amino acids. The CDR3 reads CASSFRENTGELFF. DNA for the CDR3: TGTGCCAGCAGTTTCAGGGAAAACACCGGGGAGCTGTTTTTT.

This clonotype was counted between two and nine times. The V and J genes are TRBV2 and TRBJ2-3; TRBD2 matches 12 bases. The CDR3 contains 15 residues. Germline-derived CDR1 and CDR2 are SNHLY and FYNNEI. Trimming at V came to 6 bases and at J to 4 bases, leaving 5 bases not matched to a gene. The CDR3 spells CASRRLAGVSDTQYF. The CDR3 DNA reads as TGTGCCAGCAGGAGACTAGCGGGAGTGTCAGATACGCAGTATTTT.

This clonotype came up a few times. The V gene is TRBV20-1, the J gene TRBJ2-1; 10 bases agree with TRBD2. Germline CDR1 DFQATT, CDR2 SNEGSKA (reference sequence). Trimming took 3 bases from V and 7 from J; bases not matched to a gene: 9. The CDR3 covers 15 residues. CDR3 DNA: TGCAGTGCTAGCCTATCGGGACTAGCGAGGAATGAGCAGTTCTTC. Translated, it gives CSASLSGLARNEQFF.

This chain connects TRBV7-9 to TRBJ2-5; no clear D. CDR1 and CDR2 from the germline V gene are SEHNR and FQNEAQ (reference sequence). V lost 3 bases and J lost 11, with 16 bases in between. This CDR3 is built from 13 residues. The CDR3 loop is CASSFGLYNEQYF. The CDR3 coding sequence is TGTGCCAGCAGCTTCGGGCTATACAATGAGCAGTACTTC.

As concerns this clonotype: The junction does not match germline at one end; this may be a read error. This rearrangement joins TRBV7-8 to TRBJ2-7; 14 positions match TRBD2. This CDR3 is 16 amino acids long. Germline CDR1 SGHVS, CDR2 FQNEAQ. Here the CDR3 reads CTSSPLAGLAGVEQYF. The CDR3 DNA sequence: TGTACCAGCAGCCCCCTCGCGGGACTAGCGGGAGTTGAGCAGTACTTC.

This CDR3 is CASSPKGGSGYTF. CDR3 nucleotides: TGTGCCAGCTCACCTAAAGGGGGCTCTGGCTACACCTTC. V and J are TRBV18 and TRBJ1-2, with TRBD1 matching 7 bases. This CDR3 has 13 residues. The V gene's germline CDR1 is KGHSH and CDR2 LQKENI. V lost 3 bases, J lost 7 bases, and 5 bases stayed unmatched.

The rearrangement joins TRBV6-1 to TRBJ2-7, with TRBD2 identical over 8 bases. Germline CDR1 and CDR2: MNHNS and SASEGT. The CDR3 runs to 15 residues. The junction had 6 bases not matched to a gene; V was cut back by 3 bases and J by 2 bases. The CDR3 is CASSEASGPPYEQYF. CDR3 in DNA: TGTGCCAGCAGTGAGGCTAGCGGGCCTCCCTACGAGCAGTACTTC.

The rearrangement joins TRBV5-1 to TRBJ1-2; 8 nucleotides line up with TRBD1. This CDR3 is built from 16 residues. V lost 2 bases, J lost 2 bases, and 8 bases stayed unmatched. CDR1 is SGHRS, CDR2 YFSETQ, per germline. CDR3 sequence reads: CASSFGGTGENYGYTF. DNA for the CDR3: TGCGCCAGCAGCTTTGGGGGGACAGGAGAAAACTATGGCTACACCTTC.

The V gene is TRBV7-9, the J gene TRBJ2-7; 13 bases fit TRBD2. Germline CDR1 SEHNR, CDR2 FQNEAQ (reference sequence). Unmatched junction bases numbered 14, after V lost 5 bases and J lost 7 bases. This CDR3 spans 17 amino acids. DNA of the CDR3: TGTGCCAGCAGCGGCACTAGCGGGAGGGCAGGGGGAGATGAGCAGTACTTC. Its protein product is CASSGTSGRAGGDEQYF.

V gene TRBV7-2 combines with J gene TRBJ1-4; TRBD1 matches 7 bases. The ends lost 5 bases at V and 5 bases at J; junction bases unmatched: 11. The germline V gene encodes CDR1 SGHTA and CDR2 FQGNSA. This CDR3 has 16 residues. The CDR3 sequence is CASSPQGGQKNEKLFF. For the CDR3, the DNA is TGTGCCAGCAGCCCCCAGGGGGGACAGAAGAATGAAAAACTGTTTTTT.